The 7 T cell receptor beta chains reported below all come from one sample, sequenced in a study of cytomegalovirus exposure and HLA in healthy donors. The PCR had 60 Vbeta and 13 Jbeta primers. Clones were sequenced by immunoSEQ multiplex PCR, and TCRdb holds only the in-frame ones, with some missing. The sample contains some 150,000 clones, about three quarters of which appear only once. The sample comprised PBMCs. The receptors were gathered from a female donor in good health and CMV-seronegative.

The chain employs TRBV19 and TRBJ2-7, with 11 bases fitting TRBD1. The trim removed 6 bases at V and 3 bases at J, leaving 7 bases unmatched. This CDR3 is 15 amino acids long. Germline-derived CDR1 and CDR2 are LNHDA and SQIVND (reference sequence). The CDR3 is CASRRGDRGDYEQYF. The DNA for the CDR3 is TGTGCCAGTAGGCGGGGGGACAGGGGGGACTACGAGCAGTACTTC.

This clone has only a few counts. The chain has TRBV28 and TRBJ2-7, with 8 bases lining up with TRBD1. Unmatched junction bases numbered 6, after V lost 4 bases and J lost 4 bases. Looked up from germline, CDR1 is MDHEN and CDR2 is SYDVKM. This CDR3 is 14 amino acids long. The DNA for the CDR3 is TGTGCCAGCAGTTCGGACAGGGTCCGTTACGAGCAGTACTTC. Translated, it gives CASSSDRVRYEQYF.

This chain links TRBV19 with TRBJ2-1, with 10 bases aligning to TRBD2. Trimming removed 5 bases from V and 5 bases from J; junction bases left unmatched: 9. From germline, CDR1 is LNHDA and CDR2 SQIVND (reference sequence). CDR3 length: 16 amino acids. DNA for the CDR3: TGTGCCAGTAGTGTGGCCGGGACTAGCGTCGACAATGAGCAGTTCTTC. Encoded protein: CASSVAGTSVDNEQFF. Variable domain in full (rest from reference TRBV19 and TRBJ2-1): DGGITQSPKYLFRKEGQNVTLSCEQNLNHDAMYWYRQDPGQGLRLIYYSQIVNDFQKGDIAEGYSVSREKKESFPLTVTSAQKNPTAFYLCASSVAGTSVDNEQFFGPGTRLTVL.

This chain links TRBV25-1 with TRBJ1-2, with 7 bases that match TRBD1. The J segment lost 4 bases and the V segment lost 7 bases, leaving 6 bases of the junction unmatched. CDR1 is MGHDK and CDR2 is SYGVNS in the germline V gene. This CDR3 is built from 13 residues. The chain's CDR3 is CASTPGQPYGYTF. The DNA for the CDR3 is TGTGCCAGCACTCCGGGACAGCCCTATGGCTACACCTTC.

A few counts support this clone. This chain links TRBV9 with TRBJ1-5, with D possibly TRBD1 on 5 matching bases. The CDR3 length is 15 residues. V lost 4 bases and J 0 bases, leaving 11 bases between the germline ends. Germline-derived CDR1 and CDR2 are SGDLS and YYNGEE. CDR3 in amino acids: CASSRGAFSNQPQHF. CDR3 nucleotides: TGTGCCAGCAGCCGCGGGGCTTTTAGCAATCAGCCCCAGCATTTT.

The table lists this clone with a count of one. The V call is TRBV28, the J call TRBJ2-3, with D perhaps TRBD2 (5 bases). This CDR3 region has 13 residues. Trimming took 5 bases from V and 4 from J, leaving 10 bases between them. Germline-derived CDR1 and CDR2 are MDHEN and SYDVKM. The CDR3 coding sequence is TGTGCCAGCAGTGGGAGCATCCCAGATACGCAGTATTTT. It codes for CASSGSIPDTQYF.

The J gene is TRBJ2-1, the V gene TRBV10-2; D is uncertain. The CDR3 totals 14 residues. Trimming shortened V by 4 bases and J by 0 bases, and 7 bases separated the two germline ends. CDR1 and CDR2 from the germline V gene are WSHSY and SAAADI. The CDR3, as DNA: TGCGCCAGCAGTGTACAGATCTCCTACAATGAGCAGTTCTTC. Translation gives CASSVQISYNEQFF.